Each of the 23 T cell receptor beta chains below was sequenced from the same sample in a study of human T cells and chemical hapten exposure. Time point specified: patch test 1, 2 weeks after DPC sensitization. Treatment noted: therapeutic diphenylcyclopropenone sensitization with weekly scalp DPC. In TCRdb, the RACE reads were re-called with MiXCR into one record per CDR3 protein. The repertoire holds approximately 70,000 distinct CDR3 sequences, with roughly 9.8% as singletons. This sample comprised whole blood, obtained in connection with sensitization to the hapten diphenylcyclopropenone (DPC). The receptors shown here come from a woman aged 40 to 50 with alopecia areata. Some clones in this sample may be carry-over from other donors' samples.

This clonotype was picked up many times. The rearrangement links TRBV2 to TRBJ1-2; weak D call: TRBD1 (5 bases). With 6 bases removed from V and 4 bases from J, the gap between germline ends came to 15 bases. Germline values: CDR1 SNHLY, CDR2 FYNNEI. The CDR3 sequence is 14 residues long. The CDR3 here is CASSPLSGTYGYTF. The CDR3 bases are TGTGCCAGCAGCCCCCTGAGTGGGACCTATGGCTACACCTTC.

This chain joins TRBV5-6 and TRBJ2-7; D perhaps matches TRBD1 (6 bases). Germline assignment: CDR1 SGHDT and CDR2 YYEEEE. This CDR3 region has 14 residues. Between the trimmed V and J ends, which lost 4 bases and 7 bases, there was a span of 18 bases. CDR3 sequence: CASSIVTITGEQYF. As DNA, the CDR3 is TGTGCCAGCAGCATCGTAACGATAACAGGGGAGCAGTACTTC.

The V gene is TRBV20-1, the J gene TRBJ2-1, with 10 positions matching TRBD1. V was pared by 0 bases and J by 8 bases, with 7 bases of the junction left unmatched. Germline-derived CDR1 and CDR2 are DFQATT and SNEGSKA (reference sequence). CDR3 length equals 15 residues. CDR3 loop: CSAREAGTGVDEQFF. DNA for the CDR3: TGCAGTGCTAGAGAGGCCGGGACAGGGGTCGATGAGCAGTTCTTC.

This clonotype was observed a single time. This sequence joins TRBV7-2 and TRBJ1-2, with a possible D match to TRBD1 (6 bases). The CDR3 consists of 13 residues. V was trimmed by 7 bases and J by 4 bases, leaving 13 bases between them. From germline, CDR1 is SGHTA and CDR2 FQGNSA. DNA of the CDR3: TGTGCCAGCACCCTTGGGGGCGCCTATGGCTACACCTTC. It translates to CASTLGGAYGYTF.

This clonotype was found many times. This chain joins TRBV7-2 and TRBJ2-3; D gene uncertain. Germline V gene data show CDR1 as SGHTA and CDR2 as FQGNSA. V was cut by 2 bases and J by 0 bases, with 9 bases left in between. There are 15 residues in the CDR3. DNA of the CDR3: TGTGCCAGCAGCTTATCGATTCCTAGCACAGATACGCAGTATTTT. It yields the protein CASSLSIPSTDTQYF.

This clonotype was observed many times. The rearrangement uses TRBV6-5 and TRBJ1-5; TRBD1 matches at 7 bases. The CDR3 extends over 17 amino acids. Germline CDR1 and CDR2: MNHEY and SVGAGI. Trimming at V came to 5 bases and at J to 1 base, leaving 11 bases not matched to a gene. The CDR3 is CASSPDRAPQSNQPQHF. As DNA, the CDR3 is TGTGCCAGCAGTCCCGACAGGGCGCCTCAAAGCAATCAGCCCCAGCATTTT.

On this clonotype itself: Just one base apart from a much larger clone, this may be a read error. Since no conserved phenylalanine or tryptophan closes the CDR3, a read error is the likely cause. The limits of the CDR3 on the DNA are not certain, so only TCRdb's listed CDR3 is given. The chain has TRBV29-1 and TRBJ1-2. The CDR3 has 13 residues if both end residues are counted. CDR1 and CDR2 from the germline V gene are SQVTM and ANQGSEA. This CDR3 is CSVVAGGMGLPRL.

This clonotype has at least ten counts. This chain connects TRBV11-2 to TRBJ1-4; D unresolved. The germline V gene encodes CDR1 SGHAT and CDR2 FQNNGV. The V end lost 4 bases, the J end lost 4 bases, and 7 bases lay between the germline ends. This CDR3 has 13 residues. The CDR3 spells CASSSPFNEKLFF. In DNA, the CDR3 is TGTGCCAGCAGCTCGCCCTTTAATGAAAAACTGTTTTTT.

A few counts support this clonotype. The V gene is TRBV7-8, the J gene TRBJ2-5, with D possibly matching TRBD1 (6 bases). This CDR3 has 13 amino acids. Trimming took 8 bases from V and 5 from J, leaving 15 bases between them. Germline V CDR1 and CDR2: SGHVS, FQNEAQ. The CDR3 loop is CASRDRPTETQYF. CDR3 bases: TGTGCCAGCCGCGACAGGCCAACGGAGACCCAGTACTTC.

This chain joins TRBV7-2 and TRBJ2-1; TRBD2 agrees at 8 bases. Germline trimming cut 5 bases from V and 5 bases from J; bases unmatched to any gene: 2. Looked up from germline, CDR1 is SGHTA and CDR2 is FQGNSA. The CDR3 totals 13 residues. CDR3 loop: CASSPGGDNEQFF. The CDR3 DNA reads TGTGCCAGCAGCCCCGGGGGGGACAATGAGCAGTTCTTC. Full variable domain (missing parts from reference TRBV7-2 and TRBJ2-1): GAGVSQSPSNKVTEKGKDVELRCDPISGHTALYWYRQSLGQGLEFLIYFQGNSAPDKSGLPSDRFSAERTGGSVSTLTIQRTQQEDSAVYLCASSPGGDNEQFFGPGTRLTVL.

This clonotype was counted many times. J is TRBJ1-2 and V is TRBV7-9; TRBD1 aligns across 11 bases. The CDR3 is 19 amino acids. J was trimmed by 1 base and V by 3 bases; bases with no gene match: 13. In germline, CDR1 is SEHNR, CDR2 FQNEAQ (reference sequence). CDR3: CASSFPGQGAFVGNYGYTF. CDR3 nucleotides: TGTGCCAGCAGCTTCCCAGGACAGGGGGCGTTTGTGGGTAACTATGGCTACACCTTC. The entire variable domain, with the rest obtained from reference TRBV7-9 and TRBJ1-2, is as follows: DTGVSQNPRHKITKRGQNVTFRCDPISEHNRLYWYRQTLGQGPEFLTYFQNEAQLEKSRLLSDRFSAERPKGSFSTLEIQRTEQGDSAMYLCASSFPGQGAFVGNYGYTFGSGTRLTVV.

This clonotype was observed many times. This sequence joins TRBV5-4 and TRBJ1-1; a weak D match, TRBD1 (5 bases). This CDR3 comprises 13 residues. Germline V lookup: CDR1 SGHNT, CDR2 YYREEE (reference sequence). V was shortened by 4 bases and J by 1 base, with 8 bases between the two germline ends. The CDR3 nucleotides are TGTGCCAGCAGCCTTACAGGGAACACTGAAGCTTTCTTT. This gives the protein CASSLTGNTEAFF.

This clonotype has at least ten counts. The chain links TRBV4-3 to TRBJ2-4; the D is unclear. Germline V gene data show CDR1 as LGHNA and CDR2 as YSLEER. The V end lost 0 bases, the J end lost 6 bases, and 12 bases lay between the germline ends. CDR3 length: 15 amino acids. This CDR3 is CASSQDWGIGNIQYF. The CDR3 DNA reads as TGCGCCAGCAGCCAAGATTGGGGAATCGGAAACATTCAGTACTTC.

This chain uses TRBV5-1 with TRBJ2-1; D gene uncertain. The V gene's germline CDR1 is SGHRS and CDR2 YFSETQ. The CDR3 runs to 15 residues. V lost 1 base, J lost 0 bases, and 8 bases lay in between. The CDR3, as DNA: TGCGCCAGCAGCTTGAAGGCAGGCTCCTACAATGAGCAGTTCTTC. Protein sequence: CASSLKAGSYNEQFF.

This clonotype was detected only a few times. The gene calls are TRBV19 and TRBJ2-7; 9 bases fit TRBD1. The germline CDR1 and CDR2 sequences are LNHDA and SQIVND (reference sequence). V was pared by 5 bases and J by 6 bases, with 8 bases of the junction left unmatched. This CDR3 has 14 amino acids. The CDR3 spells CASSPRDRDSEQYF. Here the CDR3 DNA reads TGTGCCAGTAGTCCCAGGGACAGGGATTCCGAGCAGTACTTC.

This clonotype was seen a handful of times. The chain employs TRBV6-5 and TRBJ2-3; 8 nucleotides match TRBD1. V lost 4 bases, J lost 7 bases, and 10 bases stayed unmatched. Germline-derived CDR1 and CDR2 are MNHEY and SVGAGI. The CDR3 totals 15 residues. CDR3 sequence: CASSLDRAGSNTQYF. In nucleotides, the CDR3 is TGTGCCAGCAGTTTGGACAGGGCGGGTTCAAATACGCAGTATTTT.

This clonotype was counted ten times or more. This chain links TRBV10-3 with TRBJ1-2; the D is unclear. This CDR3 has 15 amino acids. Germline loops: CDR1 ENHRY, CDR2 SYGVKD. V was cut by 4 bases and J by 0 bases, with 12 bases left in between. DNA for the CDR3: TGTGCCATCAGTGTCGACTCCAATCCTAACTATGGCTACACCTTC. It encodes CAISVDSNPNYGYTF.

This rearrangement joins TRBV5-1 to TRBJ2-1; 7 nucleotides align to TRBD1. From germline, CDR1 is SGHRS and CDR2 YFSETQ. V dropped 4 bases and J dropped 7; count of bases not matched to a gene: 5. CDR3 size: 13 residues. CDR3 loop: CASSTDRANEQFF. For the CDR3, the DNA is TGCGCCAGCAGCACCGACAGGGCAAATGAGCAGTTCTTC.

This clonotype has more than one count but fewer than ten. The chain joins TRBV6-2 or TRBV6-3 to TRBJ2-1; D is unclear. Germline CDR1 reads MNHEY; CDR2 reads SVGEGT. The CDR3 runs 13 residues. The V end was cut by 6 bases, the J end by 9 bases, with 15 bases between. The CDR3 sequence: CASRIPRLPEQFF. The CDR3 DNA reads TGTGCCAGCAGGATTCCTCGCCTACCTGAGCAGTTCTTC.

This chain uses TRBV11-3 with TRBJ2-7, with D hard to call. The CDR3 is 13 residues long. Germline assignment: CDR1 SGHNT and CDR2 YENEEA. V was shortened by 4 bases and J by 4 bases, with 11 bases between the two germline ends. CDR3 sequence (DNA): TGTGCCAGCAGCTCGCTGAATGGGTACGAGCAGTACTTC. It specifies CASSSLNGYEQYF.

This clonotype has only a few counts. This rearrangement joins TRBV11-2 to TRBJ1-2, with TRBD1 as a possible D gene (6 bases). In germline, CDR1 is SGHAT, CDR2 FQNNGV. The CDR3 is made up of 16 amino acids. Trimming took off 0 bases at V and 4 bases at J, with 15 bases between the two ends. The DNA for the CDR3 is TGTGCCAGCAGCTTAGAAATCCCCGGGACAACCTATGGCTACACCTTC. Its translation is CASSLEIPGTTYGYTF.

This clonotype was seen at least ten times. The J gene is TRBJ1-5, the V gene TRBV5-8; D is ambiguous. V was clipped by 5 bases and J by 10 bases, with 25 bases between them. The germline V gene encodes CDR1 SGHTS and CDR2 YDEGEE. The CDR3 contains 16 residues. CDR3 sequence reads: CASRQVEGGPLGPQHF. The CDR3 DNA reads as TGTGCCAGCAGGCAGGTAGAAGGAGGCCCTCTAGGACCCCAGCATTTT.

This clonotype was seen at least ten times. The CDR3 DNA is TGTGCCAGCAGCCCCGGAGGGGGTGAAGCTTTCTTT. It specifies CASSPGGGEAFF. The chain has TRBV11-3 and TRBJ1-1, with D possibly being TRBD1 (6 bases). With 5 bases removed from V and 7 bases from J, the gap between germline ends came to 11 bases. Germline V gives CDR1 SGHNT, CDR2 YENEEA. CDR3 length equals 12 residues.